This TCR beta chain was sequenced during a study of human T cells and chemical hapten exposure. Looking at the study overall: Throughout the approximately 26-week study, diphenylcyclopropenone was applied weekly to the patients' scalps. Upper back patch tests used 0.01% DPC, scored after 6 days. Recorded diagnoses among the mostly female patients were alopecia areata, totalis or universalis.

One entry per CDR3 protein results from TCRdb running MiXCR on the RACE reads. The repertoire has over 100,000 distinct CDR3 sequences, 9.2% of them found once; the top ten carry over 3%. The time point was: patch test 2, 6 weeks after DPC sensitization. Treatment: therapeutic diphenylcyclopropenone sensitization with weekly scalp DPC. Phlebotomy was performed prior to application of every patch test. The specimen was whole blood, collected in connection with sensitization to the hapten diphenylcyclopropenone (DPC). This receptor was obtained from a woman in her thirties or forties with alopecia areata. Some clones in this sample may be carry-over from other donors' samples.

The CDR3 DNA follows: TGTGCCAGCAGCTTTCACGTTAATCAGCCCCAGCATTTT. Residues: CASSFHVNQPQHF. The chain couples TRBV7-2 to TRBJ1-5; no reliable D call. CDR1 is SGHTA and CDR2 is FQGNSA in the germline V gene. This CDR3 contains 13 residues. V lost 3 bases and J lost 4, with 7 bases in between.